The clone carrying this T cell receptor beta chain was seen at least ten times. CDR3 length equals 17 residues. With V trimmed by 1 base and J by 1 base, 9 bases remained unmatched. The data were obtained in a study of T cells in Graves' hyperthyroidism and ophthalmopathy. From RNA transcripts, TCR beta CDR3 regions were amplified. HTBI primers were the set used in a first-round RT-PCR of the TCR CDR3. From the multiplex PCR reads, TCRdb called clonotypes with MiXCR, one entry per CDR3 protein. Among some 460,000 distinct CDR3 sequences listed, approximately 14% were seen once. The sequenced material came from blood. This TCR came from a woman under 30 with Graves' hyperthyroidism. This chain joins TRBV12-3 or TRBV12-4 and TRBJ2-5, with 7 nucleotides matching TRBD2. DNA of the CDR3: TGTGCCAGCAGTTTAGAAGGTGTCGGGGGGTTCCAAGAGACCCAGTACTTC. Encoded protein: CASSLEGVGGFQETQYF.